The 4 T cell receptor beta chains below come from one sample, sequenced in a study of T cell responses to AZD1222 COVID-19 vaccine. The data were produced by immunoSEQ multiplex PCR, yet TCRdb's version contains in-frame clones alone and is incomplete. The sample yields 150,000 to 200,000 clones, 85% to 95% seen once. The sample here was peripheral blood, taken 28 days after the second AZD1222 dose. Receptors originate from an adult who received the AZD1222 COVID-19 vaccine.

This chain joins TRBV6-2 or TRBV6-3 and TRBJ1-1; TRBD1 might be the D (6 bases). Between the trimmed V and J ends, which lost 6 bases and 7 bases, there was a span of 21 bases. CDR1 and CDR2 from the germline V gene are MNHEY and SVGEGT. CDR3 length equals 15 residues. DNA of the CDR3: TGTGCCAGCAGCAACCCCGTGCAGGGGAGAGATGAAGCTTTCTTT. Protein: CASSNPVQGRDEAFF.

This chain joins TRBV10-3 and TRBJ2-1, with 7 bases that match TRBD2. Germline lookup yields CDR1 ENHRY and CDR2 SYGVKD. V lost 6 bases, J lost 0 bases, and 5 bases stayed unmatched. CDR3 length equals 15 residues. CDR3 DNA sequence: TGTGCCATCAGACCCGGGACTACCTCCTACAATGAGCAGTTCTTC. Its translation is CAIRPGTTSYNEQFF.

The J gene is TRBJ2-2, the V gene TRBV9; 11 bases agree with TRBD2. Per germline, CDR1 SGDLS and CDR2 YYNGEE. V trimming: 3 bases; J trimming: 1 base; junction bases outside the gene matches: 5. There are 17 residues in the CDR3. The CDR3 DNA sequence: TGTGCCAGCAGCGGGGGACTAGCGGTTGTGAACACCGGGGAGCTGTTTTTT. Encoded protein: CASSGGLAVVNTGELFF.

V usage is TRBV5-1 and J usage is TRBJ1-2; TRBD1 agrees at 12 bases. Germline V gene lookup returns CDR1 SGHRS and CDR2 YFSETQ. V trimming: 5 bases; J trimming: 2 bases; junction bases outside the gene matches: 10. This CDR3 contains 17 residues. The CDR3 protein is CASRNNPGQGANYGYTF. The CDR3 DNA follows: TGCGCCAGCAGAAACAATCCGGGACAGGGGGCCAACTATGGCTACACCTTC.